The 19 T cell receptor beta chains presented below share a single source sample, sequenced in a study of blood T cell repertoires in COVID-19. Profiled with immunoSEQ multiplex PCR; TCRdb holds only in-frame clones, not every one. The data show about 280,000 clones, with about 86% seen just once and less than 2.5% held by the top ten. The sequencing sample was made of peripheral blood. Receptor source: a woman aged 25 to 45 who had recovered from COVID-19.

The chain employs TRBV19 and TRBJ1-5, with D possibly matching TRBD1 (5 bases). The V end was cut by 7 bases, the J end by 0 bases, with 10 bases between. The germline CDR1 and CDR2 sequences are LNHDA and SQIVND (reference sequence). The CDR3 spans 14 residues. DNA of the CDR3: TGTGCCAGTAATCGGGACTATAGCAATCAGCCCCAGCATTTT. Protein product: CASNRDYSNQPQHF.

The chain joins TRBV6-6 to TRBJ1-2; the match to TRBD1 covers 8 bases. The CDR3 covers 15 residues. Germline CDR1 reads MNHNY; CDR2 reads SVGAGI (reference sequence). Germline trimming cut 6 bases from V and 0 bases from J; bases unmatched to any gene: 6. The CDR3 DNA is TGTGCCAGCAGCCCCGGGACAGGAACTAACTATGGCTACACCTTC. Translated: CASSPGTGTNYGYTF.

The J gene is TRBJ1-4, the V gene TRBV5-5; D remains unclear. The CDR3 runs 15 residues. Looked up from germline, CDR1 is SGHKS and CDR2 is YYEKEE (reference sequence). Trimming left V 4 bases short and J 1 base short, with 11 bases between. This CDR3 is CASSALTGTNEKLFF. CDR3 in DNA: TGTGCCAGCAGCGCTCTGACGGGAACTAATGAAAAACTGTTTTTT. The whole variable domain, remainder taken from reference TRBV5-5 and TRBJ1-4, is DAGVTQSPTHLIKTRGQQVTLRCSPISGHKSVSWYQQVLGQGPQFIFQYYEKEERGRGNFPDRFSARQFPNYSSELNVNALLLGDSALYLCASSALTGTNEKLFFGSGTQLSVL.

This sequence joins TRBV9 and TRBJ1-2; D unclear. V was trimmed by 3 bases and J by 7 bases, leaving 13 bases between them. The length of the CDR3 is 13 residues. Germline V gene lookup returns CDR1 SGDLS and CDR2 YYNGEE. The CDR3 is CASSASRGGGYTF. For the CDR3, the DNA is TGTGCCAGCAGCGCCTCTCGGGGAGGTGGCTACACCTTC.

A remark on this clone: This sample also contains other DNA sequences that code for the same CDR3. J is TRBJ1-5 and V is TRBV19; 8 bases agree with TRBD1. Germline V gives CDR1 LNHDA, CDR2 SQIVND (reference sequence). This CDR3 contains 14 residues. V lost 4 bases and J lost 2; bases outside the gene matches: 1. The CDR3 DNA reads as TGTGCCAGTAGTACGACAGGGGGCAATCAGCCCCAGCATTTT. It codes for CASSTTGGNQPQHF.

The chain employs TRBV2 and TRBJ1-1, with 8 nucleotides matching TRBD1. This CDR3 spans 15 amino acids. V lost 7 bases and J lost 4; bases outside the gene matches: 11. Germline V gene sequence: CDR1 SNHLY, CDR2 FYNNEI. DNA for the CDR3: TGTGCCAGCACCTTTAACAGGGGGGGTTTCACTGAAGCTTTCTTT. Its protein is CASTFNRGGFTEAFF.

The genes are TRBV11-1 and TRBJ2-3; 11 bases match TRBD1. CDR1 and CDR2 (germline): SGHAT, FQDESV (reference sequence). The V and J ends lost 5 bases and 4 bases, in that order; junction bases with no gene match: 5. CDR3 size: 15 residues. The CDR3 DNA follows: TGTGCCAGCAGCCCGATGGGACAGGGGGCAGATACGCAGTATTTT. It translates to CASSPMGQGADTQYF. Full variable domain (rest looked up from reference TRBV11-1 and TRBJ2-3): EAEVAQSPRYKITEKSQAVAFWCDPISGHATLYWYRQILGQGPELLVQFQDESVVDDSQLPKDRFSAERLKGVDSTLKIQPAELGDSAMYLCASSPMGQGADTQYFGPGTRLTVL.

CDR3: CASSSDRLGNQPQHF. CDR3 DNA sequence: TGTGCCAGCAGCAGTGACAGGTTGGGCAATCAGCCCCAGCATTTT. The V gene is TRBV7-2, the J gene TRBJ1-5; D is possibly TRBD1 (6 bases). The CDR3 spans 15 residues. V was clipped by 5 bases and J by 2 bases, with 13 bases between them. Germline values: CDR1 SGHTA, CDR2 FQGNSA. Complete variable domain (other parts from reference TRBV7-2 and TRBJ1-5): GAGVSQSPSNKVTEKGKDVELRCDPISGHTALYWYRQSLGQGLEFLIYFQGNSAPDKSGLPSDRFSAERTGGSVSTLTIQRTQQEDSAVYLCASSSDRLGNQPQHFGDGTRLSIL.

This chain uses TRBV7-6 with TRBJ2-7; D is undetermined. The V gene lost 0 bases and the J gene lost 6 bases, with 9 bases spanning the gap. The CDR3 contains 13 residues. CDR1 and CDR2 (germline): SGHVS, FNYEAQ. CDR3 protein: CASSLAQDLEQYF. The CDR3 DNA sequence: TGTGCCAGCAGCTTAGCGCAGGATCTCGAGCAGTACTTC.

The rearrangement joins TRBV5-4 to TRBJ1-3; D not certain. Between the trimmed V and J ends, which lost 4 bases and 1 base, there was a span of 6 bases. Per germline, CDR1 SGHNT and CDR2 YYREEE (reference sequence). CDR3 size: 13 residues. The CDR3 DNA reads as TGTGCCAGCAGCCCGAGATCTGGAAACACCATATATTTT. Translation: CASSPRSGNTIYF.

The CDR3, as DNA: TGTGCCAGCAGTTACTCGCTCGGGGTAGTCTCAGCTTTCTTT. It codes for CASSYSLGVVSAFF. The rearrangement joins TRBV6-6 to TRBJ1-1; D unresolved. CDR1 MNHNY and CDR2 SVGAGI come from the germline V gene (reference sequence). Trimming stripped 0 bases from V and 10 bases from J, with 15 bases between. The CDR3 spans 14 residues.

V gene TRBV30 combines with J gene TRBJ1-2, with D perhaps TRBD1 (5 bases). The CDR3 length is 15 residues. The germline V gene has CDR1 GTSNPN and CDR2 SVGIG (reference sequence). V lost 2 bases and J 4 bases, leaving 17 bases between the germline ends. The CDR3 reads CAWSTRPGGCYGYTF. The CDR3 DNA is TGTGCCTGGAGTACCCGACCCGGGGGGTGCTATGGCTACACCTTC.

V is TRBV20-1 and J is TRBJ2-1, with no clear D. The V end was cut by 5 bases, the J end by 6 bases, with 5 bases between. The germline V gene has CDR1 DFQATT and CDR2 SNEGSKA (reference sequence). CDR3 length equals 10 residues. CDR3 coding DNA: TGCAGTGCTTGGAGCAATGAGCAGTTCTTC. This translates into CSAWSNEQFF.

V usage is TRBV11-2 and J usage is TRBJ1-1, with D maybe TRBD1 (5 bases). The CDR3 has 15 residues. CDR1 is SGHAT, CDR2 FQNNGV, per germline. Deletions cut 6 bases from V and 1 base from J, with 15 bases between. The CDR3 loop reads CASRGRGGSNTEAFF. CDR3 sequence (DNA): TGTGCCAGCAGGGGGAGGGGAGGCTCGAACACTGAAGCTTTCTTT.

The V call is TRBV6-5, the J call TRBJ1-1, with D maybe TRBD1 (6 bases). CDR1 MNHEY and CDR2 SVGAGI come from the germline V gene. The CDR3 consists of 14 residues. Deletions cut 9 bases from V and 3 bases from J, with 17 bases between. The CDR3 region is CARRREGVDTEAFF. Here the CDR3 DNA reads TGTGCCAGAAGACGGGAGGGGGTTGACACTGAAGCTTTCTTT.

The chain combines TRBV9 with TRBJ2-3; the match to TRBD2 covers 12 bases. CDR3 length equals 17 residues. CDR1 and CDR2 from the germline V gene are SGDLS and YYNGEE. Trimming cost V 4 bases and J 6 bases; bases outside gene matches: 12. In nucleotides, the CDR3 is TGTGCCAGCAGCCCCGGACTAGCGGGACGCCTATCGGATACGCAGTATTTT. Protein: CASSPGLAGRLSDTQYF.

The gene calls are TRBV6-5 and TRBJ2-1; TRBD2 matches 12 bases. This CDR3 has 16 amino acids. The V and J ends lost 3 bases and 7 bases, in that order; junction bases with no gene match: 7. Germline V gene lookup returns CDR1 MNHEY and CDR2 SVGAGI. The CDR3 sequence is CASSYGWLAGGNEQFF. The CDR3 nucleotides are TGTGCCAGCAGTTATGGGTGGCTAGCGGGGGGGAATGAGCAGTTCTTC.

This clone was seen a single time. V and J are TRBV5-6 and TRBJ1-2, with 9 bases aligning to TRBD1. The CDR3 loop spans 15 amino acids. The V and J ends lost 0 bases and 7 bases, in that order; junction bases with no gene match: 7. Per the germline V gene, CDR1 is SGHDT and CDR2 is YYEEEE. The CDR3: CASSLVVQGQGGYTF. In DNA, the CDR3 is TGTGCCAGCAGCTTGGTCGTACAGGGACAGGGTGGCTACACCTTC.

This clone was detected once. The gene calls are TRBV29-1 and TRBJ1-1; TRBD1 agrees at 8 bases. Per the germline V gene, CDR1 is SQVTM and CDR2 is ANQGSEA. This CDR3 has 13 amino acids. V dropped 6 bases and J dropped 11; count of bases not matched to a gene: 14. The CDR3 loop reads CSVLFQGAFGAFF. For the CDR3, the DNA is TGCAGCGTGCTCTTCCAGGGGGCGTTTGGCGCTTTCTTT.